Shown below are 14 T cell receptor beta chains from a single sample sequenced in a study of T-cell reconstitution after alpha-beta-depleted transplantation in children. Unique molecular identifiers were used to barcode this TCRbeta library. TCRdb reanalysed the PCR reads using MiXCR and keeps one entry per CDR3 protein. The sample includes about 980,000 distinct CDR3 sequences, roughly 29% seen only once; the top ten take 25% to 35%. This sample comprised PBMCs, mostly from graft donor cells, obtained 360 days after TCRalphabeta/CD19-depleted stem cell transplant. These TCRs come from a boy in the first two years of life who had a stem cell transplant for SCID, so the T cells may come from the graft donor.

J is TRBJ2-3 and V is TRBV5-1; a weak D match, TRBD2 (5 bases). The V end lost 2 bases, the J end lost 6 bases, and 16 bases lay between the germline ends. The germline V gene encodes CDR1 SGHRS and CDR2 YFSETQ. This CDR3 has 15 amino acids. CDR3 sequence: CASSLRGPMVDTQYF. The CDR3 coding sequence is TGCGCCAGCAGCTTACGAGGGCCTATGGTGGATACGCAGTATTTT. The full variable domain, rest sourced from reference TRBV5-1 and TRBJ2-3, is KAGVTQTPRYLIKTRGQQVTLSCSPISGHRSVSWYQQTPGQGLQFLFEYFSETQRNKGNFPGRFSGRQFSNSRSEMNVSTLELGDSALYLCASSLRGPMVDTQYFGPGTRLTVL.

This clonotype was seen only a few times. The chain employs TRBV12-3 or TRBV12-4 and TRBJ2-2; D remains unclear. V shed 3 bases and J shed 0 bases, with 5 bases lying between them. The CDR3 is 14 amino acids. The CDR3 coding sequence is TGTGCCAGCAGTTTTATACCGAACACCGGGGAGCTGTTTTTT. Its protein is CASSFIPNTGELFF.

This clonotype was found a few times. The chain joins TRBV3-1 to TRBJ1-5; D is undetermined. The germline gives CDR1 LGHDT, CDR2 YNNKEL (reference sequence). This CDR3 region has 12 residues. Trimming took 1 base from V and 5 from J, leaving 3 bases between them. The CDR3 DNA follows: TGTGCCAGCAGCCAAGGCTATCAGCCCCAGCATTTT. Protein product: CASSQGYQPQHF. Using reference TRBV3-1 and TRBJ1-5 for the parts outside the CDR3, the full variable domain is DTAVSQTPKYLVTQMGNDKSIKCEQNLGHDTMYWYKQDSKKFLKIMFSYNNKELIINETVPNRFSPKSPDKAHLNLHINSLELGDSAVYFCASSQGYQPQHFGDGTRLSIL.

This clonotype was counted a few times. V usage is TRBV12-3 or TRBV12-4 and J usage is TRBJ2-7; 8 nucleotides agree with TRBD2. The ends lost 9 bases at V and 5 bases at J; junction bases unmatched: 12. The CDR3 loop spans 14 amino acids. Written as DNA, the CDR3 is TGTGCCAGTGCGGGGGGTTTGAGGCGCGACGAGCAGTACTTC. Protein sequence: CASAGGLRRDEQYF.

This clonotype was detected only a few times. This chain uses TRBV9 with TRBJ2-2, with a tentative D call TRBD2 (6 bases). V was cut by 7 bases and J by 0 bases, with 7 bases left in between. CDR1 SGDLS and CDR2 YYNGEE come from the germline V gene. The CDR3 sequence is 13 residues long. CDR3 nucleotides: TGTGCCAGCGGGGAGGCGAACACCGGGGAGCTGTTTTTT. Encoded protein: CASGEANTGELFF.

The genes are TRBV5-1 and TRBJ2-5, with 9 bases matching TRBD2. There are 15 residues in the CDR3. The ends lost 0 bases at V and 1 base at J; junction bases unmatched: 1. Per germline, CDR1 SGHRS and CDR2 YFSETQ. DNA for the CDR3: TGCGCCAGCAGCTTGGCTAGCGGGGTCCAAGAGACCCAGTACTTC. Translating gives CASSLASGVQETQYF. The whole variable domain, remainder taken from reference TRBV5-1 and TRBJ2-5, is KAGVTQTPRYLIKTRGQQVTLSCSPISGHRSVSWYQQTPGQGLQFLFEYFSETQRNKGNFPGRFSGRQFSNSRSEMNVSTLELGDSALYLCASSLASGVQETQYFGPGTRLLVL.

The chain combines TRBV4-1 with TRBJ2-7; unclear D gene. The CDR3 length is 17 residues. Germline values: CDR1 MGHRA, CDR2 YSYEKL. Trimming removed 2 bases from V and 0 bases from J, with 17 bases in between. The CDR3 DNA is TGCGCCAGCAGCCAAATAGTGACTCCATTTAGCTCCTACGAGCAGTACTTC. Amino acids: CASSQIVTPFSSYEQYF.

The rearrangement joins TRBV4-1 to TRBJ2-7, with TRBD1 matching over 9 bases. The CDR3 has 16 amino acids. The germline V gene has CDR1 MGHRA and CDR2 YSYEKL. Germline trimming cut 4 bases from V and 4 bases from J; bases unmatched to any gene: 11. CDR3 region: CASSRPGTGNWYEQYF. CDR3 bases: TGCGCCAGCAGCCGCCCTGGGACAGGGAACTGGTACGAGCAGTACTTC.

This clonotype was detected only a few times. CDR3 in amino acids: CATSDLGQGATDTQYF. The CDR3 DNA reads as TGTGCCACCAGTGACCTGGGACAGGGGGCAACAGATACGCAGTATTTT. V gene TRBV24-1 combines with J gene TRBJ2-3; 12 bases are shared with TRBD1. This CDR3 spans 16 amino acids. Germline V gene lookup returns CDR1 KGHDR and CDR2 SFDVKD. Trimming cost V 4 bases and J 3 bases; bases outside gene matches: 4.

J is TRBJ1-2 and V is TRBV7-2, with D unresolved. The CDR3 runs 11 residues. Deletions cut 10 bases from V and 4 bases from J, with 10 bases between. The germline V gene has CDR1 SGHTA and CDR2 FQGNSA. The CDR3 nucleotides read TGTGCCACCCGAGCATTCTATGGCTACACCTTC. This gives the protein CATRAFYGYTF.

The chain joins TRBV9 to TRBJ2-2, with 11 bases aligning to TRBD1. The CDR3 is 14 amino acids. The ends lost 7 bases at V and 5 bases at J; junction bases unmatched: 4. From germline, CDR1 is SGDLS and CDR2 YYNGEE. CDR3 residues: CASGGQGATGELFF. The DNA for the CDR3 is TGTGCCAGCGGTGGACAGGGGGCGACCGGGGAGCTGTTTTTT. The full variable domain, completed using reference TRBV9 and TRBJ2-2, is DSGVTQTPKHLITATGQRVTLRCSPRSGDLSVYWYQQSLDQGLQFLIQYYNGEERAKGNILERFSAQQFPDLHSELNLSSLELGDSALYFCASGGQGATGELFFGEGSRLTVL.

For the CDR3, the DNA is TGTGCCAGCAGGGAAACAGGGGGCGCTTACAATGAGCAGTTCTTC. Its protein is CASRETGGAYNEQFF. The J gene is TRBJ2-1, the V gene TRBV12-3 or TRBV12-4; 9 positions match TRBD1. CDR3 size: 15 residues. J lost 4 bases, V lost 6 bases, and 7 bases had no gene match.

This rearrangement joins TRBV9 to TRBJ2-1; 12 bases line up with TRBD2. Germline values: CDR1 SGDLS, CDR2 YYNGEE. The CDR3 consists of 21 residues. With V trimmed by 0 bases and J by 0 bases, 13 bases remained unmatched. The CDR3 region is CASSVDGTSGGLKSSYNEQFF. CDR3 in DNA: TGTGCCAGCAGCGTAGACGGCACTAGCGGGGGGCTCAAGAGCTCCTACAATGAGCAGTTCTTC.

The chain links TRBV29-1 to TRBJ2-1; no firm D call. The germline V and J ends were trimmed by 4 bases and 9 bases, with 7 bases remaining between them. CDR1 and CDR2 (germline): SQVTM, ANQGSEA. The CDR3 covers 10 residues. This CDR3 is CSVVAAEQFF. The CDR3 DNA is TGCAGCGTTGTAGCCGCTGAGCAGTTCTTC.